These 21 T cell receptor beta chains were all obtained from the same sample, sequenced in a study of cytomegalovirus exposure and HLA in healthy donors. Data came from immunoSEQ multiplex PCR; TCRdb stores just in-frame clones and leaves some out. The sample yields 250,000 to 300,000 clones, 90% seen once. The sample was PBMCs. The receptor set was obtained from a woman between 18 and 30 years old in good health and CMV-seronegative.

The CDR3 loop is CASSEEVLGWGQFF. In DNA, the CDR3 is TGTGCCAGCAGTGAAGAGGTACTAGGATGGGGACAGTTCTTC. The rearrangement joins TRBV6-1 to TRBJ2-1; possibly TRBD2 for D (5 bases). The CDR3 totals 14 residues. The germline V gene has CDR1 MNHNS and CDR2 SASEGT. V dropped 1 base and J dropped 13 bases, with 17 bases sitting between them.

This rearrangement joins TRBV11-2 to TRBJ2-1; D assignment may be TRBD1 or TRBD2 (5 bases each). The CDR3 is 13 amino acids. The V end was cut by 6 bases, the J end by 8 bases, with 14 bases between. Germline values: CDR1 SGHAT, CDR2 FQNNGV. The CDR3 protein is CASSLQVEDEQFF. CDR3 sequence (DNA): TGTGCCAGCAGTTTACAGGTGGAGGATGAGCAGTTCTTC.

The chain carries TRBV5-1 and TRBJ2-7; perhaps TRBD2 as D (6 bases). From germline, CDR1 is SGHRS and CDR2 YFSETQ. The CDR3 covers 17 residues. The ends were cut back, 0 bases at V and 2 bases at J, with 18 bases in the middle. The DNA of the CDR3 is TGCGCCAGCAGCTTGGGGGCTACGGGGAGGACCCCCTACGAGCAGTACTTC. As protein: CASSLGATGRTPYEQYF.

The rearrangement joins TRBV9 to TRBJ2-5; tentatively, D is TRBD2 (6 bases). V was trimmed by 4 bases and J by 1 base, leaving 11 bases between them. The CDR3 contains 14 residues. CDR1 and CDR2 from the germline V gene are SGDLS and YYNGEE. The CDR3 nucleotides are TGTGCCAGCAGCCGGGGGTCCATCCAAGAGACCCAGTACTTC. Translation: CASSRGSIQETQYF. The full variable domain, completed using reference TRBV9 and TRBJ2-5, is DSGVTQTPKHLITATGQRVTLRCSPRSGDLSVYWYQQSLDQGLQFLIQYYNGEERAKGNILERFSAQQFPDLHSELNLSSLELGDSALYFCASSRGSIQETQYFGPGTRLLVL.

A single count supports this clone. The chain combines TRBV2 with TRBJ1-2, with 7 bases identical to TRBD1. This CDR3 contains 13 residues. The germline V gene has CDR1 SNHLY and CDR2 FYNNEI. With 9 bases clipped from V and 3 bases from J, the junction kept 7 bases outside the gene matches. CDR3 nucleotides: TGTGCCAGACACAACAGGGGCCACTATGGCTACACCTTC. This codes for CARHNRGHYGYTF. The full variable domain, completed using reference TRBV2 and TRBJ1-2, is EPEVTQTPSHQVTQMGQEVILRCVPISNHLYFYWYRQILGQKVEFLVSFYNNEISEKSEIFDDQFSVERPDGSNFTLKIRSTKLEDSAMYFCARHNRGHYGYTFGSGTRLTVV.

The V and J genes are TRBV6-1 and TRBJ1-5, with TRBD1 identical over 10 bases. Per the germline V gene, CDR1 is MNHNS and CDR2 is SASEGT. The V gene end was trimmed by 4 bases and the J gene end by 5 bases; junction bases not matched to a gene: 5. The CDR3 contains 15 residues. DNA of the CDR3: TGTGCCAGCAGTGTGGGGGGGACAGGGGATCAGCCCCAGCATTTT. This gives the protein CASSVGGTGDQPQHF.

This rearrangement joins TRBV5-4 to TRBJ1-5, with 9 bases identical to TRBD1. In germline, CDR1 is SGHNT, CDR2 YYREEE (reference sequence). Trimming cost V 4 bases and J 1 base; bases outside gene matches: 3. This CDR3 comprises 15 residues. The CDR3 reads CASSQGTGSNQPQHF. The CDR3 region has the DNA TGTGCCAGCAGCCAGGGGACAGGGAGCAATCAGCCCCAGCATTTT.

CDR3 residues: CASSPTGIEQYF. The CDR3 nucleotides read TGTGCCAGCAGCCCGACAGGGATCGAGCAGTACTTC. The chain employs TRBV9 and TRBJ2-7; 7 nucleotides agree with TRBD1. From germline, CDR1 is SGDLS and CDR2 YYNGEE. V lost 4 bases and J lost 6; bases outside the gene matches: 4. CDR3 length: 12 residues.

In DNA form, the CDR3 reads TGTGCCAGCAGTGTAGTTAGCGGGGGGGCCGTCGCGTACAATGAGCAGTTCTTC. Translation gives CASSVVSGGAVAYNEQFF. The J gene is TRBJ2-1, the V gene TRBV25-1, with 11 bases identical to TRBD2. V shed 4 bases and J 4 bases; nucleotides not matched to a gene: 12. CDR1 and CDR2 (germline): MGHDK, SYGVNS. The CDR3 consists of 18 residues.

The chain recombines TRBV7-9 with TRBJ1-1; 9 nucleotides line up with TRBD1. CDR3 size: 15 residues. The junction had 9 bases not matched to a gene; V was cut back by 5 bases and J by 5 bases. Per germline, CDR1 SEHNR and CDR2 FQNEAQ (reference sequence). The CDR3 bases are TGTGCCAGCAGCGGAACCGGGACAGGGTGGACTGAAGCTTTCTTT. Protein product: CASSGTGTGWTEAFF.

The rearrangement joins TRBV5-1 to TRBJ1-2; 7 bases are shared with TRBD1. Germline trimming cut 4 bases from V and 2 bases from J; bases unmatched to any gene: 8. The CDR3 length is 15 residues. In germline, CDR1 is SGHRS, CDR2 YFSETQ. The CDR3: CASSRTGETNYGYTF. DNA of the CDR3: TGCGCCAGCAGCAGAACAGGGGAAACCAACTATGGCTACACCTTC.

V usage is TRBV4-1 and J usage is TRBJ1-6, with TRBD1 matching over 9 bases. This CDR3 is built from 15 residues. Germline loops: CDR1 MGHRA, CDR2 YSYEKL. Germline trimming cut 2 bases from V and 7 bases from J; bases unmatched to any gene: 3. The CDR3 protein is CASSQFTGGNSPLHF. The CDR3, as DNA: TGCGCCAGCAGCCAATTTACAGGGGGCAATTCACCCCTCCACTTT.

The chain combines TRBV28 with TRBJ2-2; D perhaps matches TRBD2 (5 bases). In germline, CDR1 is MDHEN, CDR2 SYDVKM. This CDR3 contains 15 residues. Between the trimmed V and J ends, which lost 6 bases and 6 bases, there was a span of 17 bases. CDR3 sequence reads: CASSGPRENAGELFF. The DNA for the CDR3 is TGTGCCAGCAGCGGACCCCGGGAAAATGCCGGGGAGCTGTTTTTT.

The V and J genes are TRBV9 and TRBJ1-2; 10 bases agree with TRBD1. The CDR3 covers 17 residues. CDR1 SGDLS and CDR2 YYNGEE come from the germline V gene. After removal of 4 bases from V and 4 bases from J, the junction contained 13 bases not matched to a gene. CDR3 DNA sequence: TGTGCCAGCAGCACAAGTCCGGGACAGGGGTTTAGCTATGGCTACACCTTC. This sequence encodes CASSTSPGQGFSYGYTF.

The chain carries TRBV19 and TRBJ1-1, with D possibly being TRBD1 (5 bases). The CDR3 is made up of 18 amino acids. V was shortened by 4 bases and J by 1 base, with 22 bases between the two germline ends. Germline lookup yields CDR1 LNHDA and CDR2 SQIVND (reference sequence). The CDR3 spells CASSTPLLGGKTNTEAFF. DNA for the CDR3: TGTGCCAGTAGTACCCCTTTATTGGGGGGAAAGACGAACACTGAAGCTTTCTTT.

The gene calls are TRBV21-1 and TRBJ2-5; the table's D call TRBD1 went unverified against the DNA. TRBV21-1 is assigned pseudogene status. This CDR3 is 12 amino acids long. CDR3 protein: CASGRGPETQYF. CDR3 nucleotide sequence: TGTGCCAGCGGCAGGGGGCCGGAGACCCAGTACTTC.

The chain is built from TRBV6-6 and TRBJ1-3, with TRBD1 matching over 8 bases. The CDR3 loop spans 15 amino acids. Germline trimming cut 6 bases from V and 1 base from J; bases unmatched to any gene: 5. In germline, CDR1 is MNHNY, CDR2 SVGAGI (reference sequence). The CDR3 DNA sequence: TGTGCCAGCAGCCGGGACAGGCCTTCTGGAAACACCATATATTTT. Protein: CASSRDRPSGNTIYF.

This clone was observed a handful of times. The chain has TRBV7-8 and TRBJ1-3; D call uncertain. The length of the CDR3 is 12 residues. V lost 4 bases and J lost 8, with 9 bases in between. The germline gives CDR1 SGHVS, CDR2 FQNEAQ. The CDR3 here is CASSSQVDTIYF. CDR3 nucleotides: TGTGCCAGCAGCTCCCAGGTGGACACCATATATTTT.

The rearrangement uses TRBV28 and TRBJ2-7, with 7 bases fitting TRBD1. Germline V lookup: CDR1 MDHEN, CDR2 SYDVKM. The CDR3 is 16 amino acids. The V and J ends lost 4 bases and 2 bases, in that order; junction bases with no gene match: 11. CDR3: CASSYPPTGFAYEQYF. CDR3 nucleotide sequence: TGTGCCAGCAGTTACCCCCCGACAGGGTTTGCCTACGAGCAGTACTTC.

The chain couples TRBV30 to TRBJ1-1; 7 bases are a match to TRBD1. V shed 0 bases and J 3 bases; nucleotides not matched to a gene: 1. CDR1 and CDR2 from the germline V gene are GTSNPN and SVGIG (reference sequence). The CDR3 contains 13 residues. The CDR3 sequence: CAWSVTGDTEAFF. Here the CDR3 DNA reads TGTGCCTGGAGTGTAACAGGGGACACTGAAGCTTTCTTT.

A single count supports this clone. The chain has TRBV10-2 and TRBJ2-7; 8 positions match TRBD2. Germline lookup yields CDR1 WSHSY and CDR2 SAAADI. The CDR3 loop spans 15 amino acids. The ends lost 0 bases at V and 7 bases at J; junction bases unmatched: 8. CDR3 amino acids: CASSESPRGDSEQYF. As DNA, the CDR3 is TGCGCCAGCAGTGAGTCCCCGCGGGGGGACTCAGAGCAGTACTTC.